The T cell receptor beta chain under discussion was sequenced for a study of T cell responses to AZD1222 COVID-19 vaccine. Study-level information: Second doses at about 4 or about 12 weeks were pooled.

CDR3 length: 13 amino acids. Per the germline V gene, CDR1 is LGHDT and CDR2 is YNNKEL (reference sequence). Trimming left V 1 base short and J 1 base short, with 4 bases between. Notes on the study in general: Vaccine-associated CD4 TCRs ranged over spike, dominating at 160-218 and 743-854. Reportedly, nearly half the spike-specific TCRs target unmutated variant regions.

Generated by immunoSEQ multiplex PCR, the TCRdb table keeps only in-frame clones and is missing some. This table holds some 120,000 clones, around 88% found once. About this clone: Its target is not known.

The receptor comes from an adult in good health. The sequencing here drew on peripheral blood, taken on day 0 of AZD1222 vaccination. The chain joins TRBV3-1 (or the pseudogene TRBV3-2) to TRBJ1-2, with D unclear. CDR3 region: CASSQAINYGYTF. The CDR3 nucleotides read TGTGCCAGCAGCCAAGCGATTAACTATGGCTACACCTTC.